This TCR beta chain was identified in a study of shared clonotypes between healthy human individuals. Overall study results and limits: Limitation of the genetic and exposure-history diversity represented came from the few donors. Non-shared clonotypes had lower generation probabilities than those shared by all four donors. The sharing of roughly 5% of naive CD4 clonotypes was seen across a handful of donors.

With respect to this clone: What it recognizes is unknown.

Germline assignment: CDR1 MNHNS and CDR2 SASEGT. The CDR3 totals 14 residues. The trim removed 5 bases at V and 7 bases at J, leaving 7 bases unmatched. TCRdb's table, derived via immunoSEQ multiplex PCR, lists solely in-frame clones and lacks some. The table records 600,000 to 800,000 clones, roughly two thirds of them present only once. Study donors comprised healthy, HIV-negative adults devoid of recent acute infection or vaccination. Sequenced: memory CD4+ T cells sorted from blood. Subset meaning: CD45RA-negative fraction. The rearrangement links TRBV6-1 to TRBJ2-1; the match to TRBD2 covers 8 bases. The TCR comes from a woman in her 30s in good health. CDR3 sequence: CASSWLLAGNEQFF. CDR3 DNA sequence: TGTGCCAGCAGTTGGCTTCTAGCGGGTAATGAGCAGTTCTTC.